This TCR beta chain was sequenced in a study of T cell responses to AZD1222 COVID-19 vaccine. Study conclusions and caveats: The donor group comprised mostly white British people and more females; the analysis possibly underestimated clonal diversity. Increased Spike-specific TCR breadth and depth were observed after two AZD1222 doses.

CDR3 size: 14 residues. From germline, CDR1 is SGHDT and CDR2 YYEEEE. V lost 4 bases, J lost 0 bases, and 10 bases lay in between. Data came from immunoSEQ multiplex PCR; TCRdb stores just in-frame clones and leaves some out. Of over 100,000 clones listed, roughly 90% were seen once; the top ten hold approximately 2.5%. With regard to this clone: The antigen is unknown.

The rearrangement joins TRBV5-6 to TRBJ1-2, with D tentatively TRBD1 (5 bases). The input for sequencing was peripheral blood, taken 28 days after the second AZD1222 dose. This receptor was obtained from an adult who received the AZD1222 COVID-19 vaccine. Here the CDR3 reads CASSRDGANYGYTF. In DNA, the CDR3 is TGTGCCAGCAGCCGGGACGGAGCTAACTATGGCTACACCTTC.